These 21 T cell receptor beta chains were sequenced from one sample in a study of Ad26.COV2.S vaccination and SARS-CoV-2 variants. The treatment was: around 19 received Ad26.COV2.S at low or high dose, single or two shots; about 5 received placebo; per-sample allocation not given. The study sampled participants on day 63 after the first vaccine or placebo injection. Libraries were prepared by immunoSEQ multiplex PCR; TCRdb keeps only in-frame clonotypes and omits some of them. Among hundreds of thousands of clones listed, about 92% were seen once. Source: peripheral blood, taken in a trial of Ad26.COV2.S vaccine versus placebo. The receptors were gathered from a person between 18 and 65 years old who received the Ad26.COV2.S COVID-19 vaccine or a placebo.

This chain links TRBV9 with TRBJ2-7, with 7 bases matching TRBD1. Germline V gives CDR1 SGDLS, CDR2 YYNGEE. J lost 0 bases, V lost 3 bases, and 3 bases had no gene match. This CDR3 region has 14 residues. DNA of the CDR3: TGTGCCAGCAGCGCCACAGGGGTCTCCTACGAGCAGTACTTC. Residues: CASSATGVSYEQYF.

The chain combines TRBV14 with TRBJ2-7; D perhaps matches TRBD1 (5 bases). Trimming removed 1 base from V and 7 bases from J, with 11 bases in between. From germline, CDR1 is SGHDN and CDR2 FVKESK. The CDR3 length is 13 residues. This chain's CDR3 is CASSQGRAWEQYF. The CDR3 nucleotides are TGTGCCAGCAGCCAAGGCAGGGCCTGGGAGCAGTACTTC.

The CDR3 sequence: CSASLPGLYEQYF. The CDR3 bases are TGCAGTGCTAGTCTCCCAGGGCTCTACGAGCAGTACTTC. J is TRBJ2-7 and V is TRBV20-1, with D possibly being TRBD1 (5 bases). Germline V gene lookup returns CDR1 DFQATT and CDR2 SNEGSKA (reference sequence). V lost 3 bases to trimming and J lost 3 bases, with 12 bases between them. This CDR3 spans 13 amino acids.

This clone appeared once. This chain uses TRBV5-1 with TRBJ2-7; D might be TRBD2 (5 bases). Germline assignment: CDR1 SGHRS and CDR2 YFSETQ. Between the trimmed V and J ends, which lost 1 base and 2 bases, there was a span of 7 bases. The CDR3 has 13 amino acids. The CDR3 nucleotides are TGCGCCAGCAGCTTGACCGGGACCTACGAGCAGTACTTC. Its protein is CASSLTGTYEQYF.

The chain links TRBV27 to TRBJ2-6; D ambiguous. Per germline, CDR1 MNHEY and CDR2 SMNVEV (reference sequence). The V gene lost 6 bases and the J gene lost 2 bases, with 5 bases spanning the gap. The CDR3 runs 13 residues. CDR3: CASRRTGANVLTF. The CDR3, as DNA: TGTGCCAGCAGGCGGACTGGGGCCAACGTCCTGACTTTC.

J is TRBJ1-2 and V is TRBV7-2; D is undetermined. V dropped 5 bases and J dropped 2 bases, with 9 bases sitting between them. This CDR3 comprises 13 residues. CDR1 and CDR2 from the germline V gene are SGHTA and FQGNSA. CDR3 sequence (DNA): TGTGCCAGCAGCCCGGAGATAAACTATGGCTACACCTTC. Encoded protein: CASSPEINYGYTF.

The CDR3 DNA reads as TGTGCCAGTAGTTCCCCGGGACGGACCATCTATGGCTACACCTTC. Protein sequence: CASSSPGRTIYGYTF. V is TRBV19 and J is TRBJ1-2; weak D call: TRBD1 (5 bases). The germline V gene has CDR1 LNHDA and CDR2 SQIVND (reference sequence). The germline V and J ends were trimmed by 5 bases and 4 bases, with 17 bases remaining between them. CDR3 length equals 15 residues.

The rearrangement uses TRBV9 and TRBJ2-6, with TRBD2 as a possible D gene (6 bases). The CDR3 is 15 residues long. V lost 4 bases, J lost 1 base, and 9 bases lay in between. Germline lookup yields CDR1 SGDLS and CDR2 YYNGEE. The CDR3 nucleotides are TGTGCCAGCAGCCCGGAGGGTTCTGGGGCCAACGTCCTGACTTTC. Amino acid sequence: CASSPEGSGANVLTF.

The J gene is TRBJ1-3, the V gene TRBV5-1, with D perhaps TRBD1 (5 bases). Germline V gene sequence: CDR1 SGHRS, CDR2 YFSETQ. Trimming stripped 3 bases from V and 2 bases from J, with 15 bases between. There are 16 residues in the CDR3. CDR3 loop: CASSSAGRAPGNTIYF. The CDR3 nucleotides are TGCGCCAGCAGCTCCGCCGGCAGGGCCCCTGGAAACACCATATATTTT.

V and J are TRBV4-3 and TRBJ1-3; D possibly corresponds to TRBD1 (5 bases). Germline CDR1 LGHNA, CDR2 YSLEER. V was clipped by 1 base and J by 0 bases, with 10 bases between them. This CDR3 contains 16 residues. The CDR3 coding sequence is TGCGCCAGCAGCCAAGTAGACAGTAACTCTGGAAACACCATATATTTT. Protein: CASSQVDSNSGNTIYF.

Only a few counts were recorded for this clone. The chain combines TRBV5-1 with TRBJ2-3; D is possibly TRBD1 (6 bases). V lost 3 bases and J 0 bases, leaving 14 bases between the germline ends. From germline, CDR1 is SGHRS and CDR2 YFSETQ. The CDR3 runs to 16 residues. This chain's CDR3 is CASSSGVVSSTDTQYF. The CDR3 DNA sequence: TGCGCCAGCAGCTCAGGGGTTGTCTCTAGCACAGATACGCAGTATTTT.

V usage is TRBV5-6 and J usage is TRBJ1-1; 8 bases are shared with TRBD1. V shed 4 bases, J shed 5 bases, and the junction held 7 bases outside the gene matches. The CDR3 consists of 14 residues. Germline V gene sequence: CDR1 SGHDT, CDR2 YYEEEE. As DNA, the CDR3 is TGTGCCAGCAGCCATGGACAGGGAGAGACTGAAGCTTTCTTT. It specifies CASSHGQGETEAFF.

The V and J genes are TRBV2 and TRBJ1-1; perhaps TRBD1 as D (6 bases). Trimming removed 3 bases from V and 0 bases from J, with 17 bases in between. This CDR3 region has 17 residues. In germline, CDR1 is SNHLY, CDR2 FYNNEI. The CDR3 DNA follows: TGTGCCAGCAGTGATAAGGGGGGTCCTTCACTGAACACTGAAGCTTTCTTT. It is translated as CASSDKGGPSLNTEAFF.

Here the CDR3 DNA reads TGCGCCAGCAGCCAACCAGGAAGGCATAGCAATCAGCCCCAGCATTTT. This gives the protein CASSQPGRHSNQPQHF. The V gene is TRBV4-3, the J gene TRBJ1-5; D remains unclear. The V and J ends lost 2 bases and 0 bases respectively, with 11 bases between them. This CDR3 has 16 amino acids. The germline V gene encodes CDR1 LGHNA and CDR2 YSLEER.

The gene calls are TRBV11-3 and TRBJ2-2; D is uncertain. With 1 base removed from V and 6 bases from J, the gap between germline ends came to 12 bases. CDR1 and CDR2 (germline): SGHNT, YENEEA. The CDR3 covers 15 residues. CDR3: CASSLGDGVAGELFF. CDR3 nucleotide sequence: TGTGCCAGCAGCTTAGGTGATGGGGTTGCCGGGGAGCTGTTTTTT.

The genes are TRBV7-2 and TRBJ1-2; 10 bases are a match to TRBD1. Germline V gene sequence: CDR1 SGHTA, CDR2 FQGNSA. V was pared by 1 base and J by 4 bases, with 6 bases of the junction left unmatched. The CDR3 sequence is 16 residues long. The CDR3 spells CASSLGTGGGLYGYTF. The CDR3 region has the DNA TGTGCCAGCAGCTTAGGGACAGGGGGAGGGCTCTATGGCTACACCTTC.

The J gene is TRBJ2-2, the V gene TRBV7-2; TRBD1 agrees at 8 bases. There are 16 residues in the CDR3. V gave up 6 bases and J gave up 4 bases; unmatched junction bases: 10. Looked up from germline, CDR1 is SGHTA and CDR2 is FQGNSA. The CDR3 loop reads CASRLMGQVGTGELFF. Here the CDR3 DNA reads TGTGCCAGCAGACTAATGGGACAGGTTGGCACCGGGGAGCTGTTTTTT.

The gene calls are TRBV2 and TRBJ1-1; no reliable D call. Trimming stripped 10 bases from V and 0 bases from J, with 9 bases between. The CDR3 totals 12 residues. Per the germline V gene, CDR1 is SNHLY and CDR2 is FYNNEI. The CDR3 loop reads CATTFMNTEAFF. In nucleotides, the CDR3 is TGTGCCACTACTTTCATGAACACTGAAGCTTTCTTT.

The chain uses TRBV7-9 and TRBJ2-3; a weak D match, TRBD2 (5 bases). The germline CDR1 and CDR2 sequences are SEHNR and FQNEAQ (reference sequence). The CDR3 runs to 13 residues. Deletions cut 5 bases from V and 4 bases from J, with 10 bases between. The CDR3 loop is CASSLYGADTQYF. CDR3 coding DNA: TGTGCCAGCAGCCTGTACGGGGCAGATACGCAGTATTTT. Complete variable domain (other parts from reference TRBV7-9 and TRBJ2-3): DTGVSQNPRHKITKRGQNVTFRCDPISEHNRLYWYRQTLGQGPEFLTYFQNEAQLEKSRLLSDRFSAERPKGSFSTLEIQRTEQGDSAMYLCASSLYGADTQYFGPGTRLTVL.

The CDR3 bases are TGTGCCAGCGGATTCGGGATCCGAGTCGGAAAACTGTTTTTT. It yields the protein CASGFGIRVGKLFF. The chain carries TRBV27 and TRBJ1-4; no clear D gene. This CDR3 contains 14 residues. Germline CDR1 reads MNHEY; CDR2 reads SMNVEV (reference sequence). V lost 8 bases and J 10 bases, leaving 20 bases between the germline ends. Full variable domain (missing parts from reference TRBV27 and TRBJ1-4): EAQVTQNPRYLITVTGKKLTVTCSQNMNHEYMSWYRQDPGLGLRQIYYSMNVEVTDKGDVPEGYKVSRKEKRNFPLILESPSPNQTSLYFCASGFGIRVGKLFFGSGTQLSVL.

V gene TRBV6-2 or TRBV6-3 combines with J gene TRBJ1-1, with D possibly TRBD1 on 6 matching bases. The ends were cut back, 2 bases at V and 0 bases at J, with 19 bases in the middle. This CDR3 spans 18 amino acids. From germline, CDR1 is MNHEY and CDR2 SVGEGT. The DNA of the CDR3 is TGTGCCAGCAGTTACATCCCGATGGACAGCTACATGAACACTGAAGCTTTCTTT. Amino acids: CASSYIPMDSYMNTEAFF.